This is a list of T cell receptor beta chains from one sample in a study of identical twins. TCRdb re-called the 5' RACE reads with MiXCR, one entry per CDR3 protein. The sample holds under 300,000 distinct CDR3 sequences, 6.5% seen once. These data also formed part of another study, on T cells expressing NK-cell markers.

The sample taken for sequencing was CD8+ T cells sorted from blood. The receptors originated from a woman between 18 and 29 years old in good health. The CDR3 runs from the conserved cysteine through the conserved F or W. The D gene is left open where the match is weak. Size is stated for part of the rows, as once, few or many counts, or as a class when the clone is expanded.

.	TRBJ2-1	many	TRBV20-1	TGCAGTGCTAGAGGTGACAATGAGCAGTTCTTC	CSARGDNEQFF
.	TRBJ1-1	.	TRBV10-3	TGTGCCATCAGTGCAAGGGGGGCAGGCACTGAAGCTTTCTTT	CAISARGAGTEAFF
.	TRBJ2-7	.	TRBV15	TGTGCCACCAGCATGGGGCAGGTTTCCTACGAGCAGTACTTC	CATSMGQVSYEQYF
TRBD1	TRBJ1-1	few	TRBV9	TGTGCCAGCAGCGACGGGACAGCTAACACTGAAGCTTTCTTT	CASSDGTANTEAFF
.	TRBJ2-3	.	TRBV27	TGTGCCAGCAGTTTATCCCAGCACGGGGCATTCCAGTATTTT	CASSLSQHGAFQYF
.	TRBJ2-3	.	TRBV3-1	TGTGCCACCTGCCAAGCGGTCGGGGGCGGAGATACGCAGTATTTT	CATCQAVGGGDTQYF
.	TRBJ1-1	many	TRBV7-9	TGTGCCAGCAGCGTTCTAATGGGGACCGAGGGTTTCTTT	CASSVLMGTEGFF
.	TRBJ2-1	many	TRBV3-1	TGTGCCAGCAGCCATATCGATTACAATGAGCAGTTCTTC	CASSHIDYNEQFF
.	TRBJ2-3	few	TRBV20-1	TGCAGTGCTCCGGAGCGGGACAGGAGGGATACGCAGTATTTT	CSAPERDRRDTQYF
TRBD1	TRBJ2-1	.	TRBV13	TGTGCCAGCAGGGACAGGGGATCGGTTGAGCAGTTCTTC	CASRDRGSVEQFF
TRBD2	TRBJ2-7	.	TRBV3-1	TGTGCCAGCAGCCGGACTAGCGGGGGGCCATCCTACGAGCAGTACTTC	CASSRTSGGPSYEQYF
.	TRBJ2-1	few	TRBV7-9	TGTGCCAGCAGGCGCGAAAGACTGGAGCAGTTCTTC	CASRRERLEQFF
TRBD2	TRBJ2-7	.	TRBV2	TGTGCCAGCAGCTCCCCTAGCGGGAGCTCCTACGAGCAGTACTTC	CASSSPSGSSYEQYF
.	TRBJ2-2	.	TRBV27	TGTGCCAGCAGTTTAATGGTCGGGGAGCTGTTTTTT	CASSLMVGELFF
.	TRBJ2-5	many	TRBV29-1	TGCAGCGTTGCAGGCCAGGGAGGAAGGGAGACCCAGTACTTC	CSVAGQGGRETQYF
.	TRBJ1-2	few	TRBV12-3/TRBV12-4	TGTGCCAGCACCTTTGGGAGCCCTTGGGGCTACACCTTC	CASTFGSPWGYTF
.	TRBJ2-1	.	TRBV12-3/TRBV12-4	TGTGCCAGCAGTTCCGGAAGCGTTGAGCAGTTCTTC	CASSSGSVEQFF
TRBD1	TRBJ2-7	.	TRBV10-2	TGCGCCAGCACCAACGAGGACAGGTATTCCTACGAGCAGTACTTC	CASTNEDRYSYEQYF
.	TRBJ1-1	many	TRBV4-1	TGCGCCAGCAGCCAAGTCTCCCCGGGGGTCACTGAAGCTTTCTTT	CASSQVSPGVTEAFF
.	TRBJ1-5	many	TRBV2	TGTGCCAGCAGTGGTAGGCCGGCTCAGCCCCAGCATTTT	CASSGRPAQPQHF
.	TRBJ2-7	many	TRBV6-5	TGTGCCAGCAGGGTCAACTCCTACGAGCAGTACTTC	CASRVNSYEQYF
TRBD2	TRBJ2-1	.	TRBV20-1	TGCAGTGCTAGAGGGACTAGCGGGGCGAATGAGCAGTTCTTC	CSARGTSGANEQFF
.	TRBJ2-7	few	TRBV25-1	TGTGCCAGCAGAGGGATCGAGCAGTACTTC	CASRGIEQYF
.	TRBJ2-7	many	TRBV12-3/TRBV12-4	TGTGCCAGCAGTTTTCAGGCCAAGCCCCACGAGCAGTACTTC	CASSFQAKPHEQYF
.	TRBJ2-5	many	TRBV20-1	TGCAGTGCTAGAGATGGAGTACAACAAGAGACCCAGTACTTC	CSARDGVQQETQYF
.	TRBJ2-1	few	TRBV29-1	TGCAGCGTTGCAGCAGGGCTTTACAATGAGCAGTTCTTC	CSVAAGLYNEQFF
TRBD2	TRBJ2-1	.	TRBV19	TGTGCCAGTAGTTCCGGGACTAGACTGTTCTTC	CASSSGTRLFF
.	TRBJ2-1	few	TRBV27	TGTGCCAGCACTCCCATCGGAGGTCAAGAACGCGTCTTC	CASTPIGGQERVF
TRBD1	TRBJ2-5	few	TRBV20-1	TGCAGTGCTCTCGGACAGGGAGGTAGGGAGACCCAGTACTTC	CSALGQGGRETQYF